This T cell receptor beta chain is from a study of T cell repertoires in cytomegalovirus infection (dated by TCRdb to 2018 to 2020). Context from the whole study: Recently identified HLA-C-restricted CMV epitopes, whose presentation resists viral immunomodulation, were targeted by peptide stimulations together with well-studied HLA-B-restricted epitopes. Donor HLA type was relevant to the analysis, as public TCR beta signatures indicated carriage of CMV infection together with the matching HLA type. General study outcomes and caveats: The ex vivo response was dominated by HLA-C-restricted CMV-specific TCR beta clonotypes, which also provided the single most frequent clonotype in two of eight donors. Carriers of CMV infection plus the relevant HLA type were discriminated by the cumulative frequency of public TCR beta family members in the study cohort and in an independent approximately 360-donor cohort.

The instrument given in TCRdb is Illumina HiSeq 1500. TCRdb reprocessing: public reads trimmed at Q25 with fastp, clones called with MiXCR, in-frame beta chains kept. Rows merge per CDR3 protein into single entries with the most common DNA and genes. This sample gives around 360,000 distinct CDR3 sequences in total; roughly 34% of them show up just once. The leading ten clones occupy roughly 13% of the sample. The table lists this clonotype with many counts. What antigen it recognizes has not been identified. No base qualities exist here, and no much larger clone lies one base off it. The junction shows trimming of 2 bases on V and 6 bases on J, plus 15 bases between the germline ends. Per the germline V gene, SGHTA is the CDR1 and FQGNSA is the CDR2. Inclusive of the bounding cysteine and phenylalanine, the CDR3 is 15 residues long. The CDR3 DNA has 45 bases and is translated from base 1. According to the study, the label for this sample's treatment or condition signals: in vitro stimulation with specific CMV peptide epitopes to enrich CMV-specific T cells.

Here the chain combines TRBV7-2 and TRBJ2-3, and possibly TRBD2, on 6 matching bases. The sequence came from a human donor in good health (CMV status not recorded). Some clones in this sample may be carry-over from other donors' samples. This material consisted of cultured PBMCs, taken from culture after CMV antigen stimulation. The CDR3 protein is CASSLFGGPGDTQYF. The DNA sequence is as follows: TGTGCCAGCAGCTTATTTGGAGGGCCTGGGGATACGCAGTATTTT.